This TCR beta chain was captured in a study of cytomegalovirus exposure and HLA in healthy donors. As for the study in general: Per a later analysis, the 666 first-cohort and 120 or so validation repertoires shared one platform.

The donors were in the approximately 130-subject validation cohort, distinct from the 666-subject first cohort. The CDR3 runs 14 residues. Losses at the gene ends were 2 bases for V and 3 bases for J; bases not matched to a gene: 2. The germline CDR1 and CDR2 sequences are KGHSH and LQKENI. Points from the study as a whole: The study put under 200 TCR beta chains on its list as cytomegalovirus-associated.

Sequenced by immunoSEQ multiplex PCR; TCRdb stores in-frame clones only, minus some. The sample lists 160,000 or so clones; 84% were seen once. Regarding this clone: Its cognate antigen is unknown.

The sample taken for sequencing was PBMCs. This sequence was found in a man aged 25-40 years in good health and CMV-seropositive. The chain links TRBV18 to TRBJ2-7, with 9 bases matching TRBD2. The CDR3 DNA reads TGTGCCAGCTCACCAGGGACTAGCAGCTACGAGCAGTACTTC. This codes for CASSPGTSSYEQYF. The full variable domain, completed using reference TRBV18 and TRBJ2-7, is NAGVMQNPRHLVRRRGQEARLRCSPMKGHSHVYWYRQLPEEGLKFMVYLQKENIIDESGMPKERFSAEFPKEGPSILRIQQVVRGDSAAYFCASSPGTSSYEQYFGPGTRLTVT.